The 29 T cell receptor beta chains below were found in one sample sequenced in a study of Graves' ophthalmopathy and Graves' hyperthyroidism. RNA transcripts provided the template for amplifying TCR beta CDR3 regions. Scientists carried out first-round RT-PCR using HTBI primers and then a second-round multiplex PCR. Each CDR3 protein gets one entry after TCRdb re-called the multiplex PCR reads with MiXCR. The table records around 1.1 million distinct CDR3 sequences, approximately 35% of them present only once. The sequencing sample was made of peripheral blood or thyroid tissue (not recorded which). The receptors were gathered from an adult man with Graves' hyperthyroidism.

This clonotype occurred many times. The gene calls are TRBV9 and TRBJ1-2; D gene uncertain. The ends were cut back, 4 bases at V and 4 bases at J, with 11 bases in the middle. The CDR3 loop spans 13 amino acids. Germline V CDR1 and CDR2: SGDLS, YYNGEE. CDR3 region: CASSPGSVYGYTF. The CDR3 DNA reads as TGTGCCAGCAGCCCTGGGTCGGTCTATGGCTACACCTTC.

The rearrangement links TRBV10-3 to TRBJ1-4; 10 nucleotides agree with TRBD1. Germline-derived CDR1 and CDR2 are ENHRY and SYGVKD. V trimming: 2 bases; J trimming: 10 bases; junction bases outside the gene matches: 13. The CDR3 length is 17 residues. The DNA for the CDR3 is TGTGCCATCAGTGAGCGACCGGGACAGGGGACCTCTGGAAAACTGTTTTTT. Amino acid sequence: CAISERPGQGTSGKLFF.

The CDR3 protein is CASSASNWQFF. CDR3 sequence (DNA): TGTGCCAGCAGCGCTAGCAATTGGCAGTTCTTC. This sequence joins TRBV7-8 and TRBJ2-1; D might be TRBD2 (5 bases). This CDR3 is 11 amino acids long. Trimming pared 5 bases from V and 12 bases from J, leaving 11 bases between. Germline V gene lookup returns CDR1 SGHVS and CDR2 FQNEAQ.

This clonotype showed up just a few times. V gene TRBV2 combines with J gene TRBJ2-7; D is unresolved. V lost 6 bases and J 3 bases, leaving 15 bases between the germline ends. Looked up from germline, CDR1 is SNHLY and CDR2 is FYNNEI. This CDR3 is built from 14 residues. CDR3 in DNA: TGTGCCAGCAGACAACACGCTAGGGACTACGAGCAGTACTTC. It encodes CASRQHARDYEQYF. Looking up the rest from reference TRBV2 and TRBJ2-7 gives the full variable domain: EPEVTQTPSHQVTQMGQEVILRCVPISNHLYFYWYRQILGQKVEFLVSFYNNEISEKSEIFDDQFSVERPDGSNFTLKIRSTKLEDSAMYFCASRQHARDYEQYFGPGTRLTVT.

This clonotype was seen many times. V is TRBV29-1 and J is TRBJ2-7; maybe TRBD2 (6 bases). Germline CDR1 reads SQVTM; CDR2 reads ANQGSEA. This CDR3 is 14 amino acids long. V was trimmed by 4 bases and J by 0 bases, leaving 13 bases between them. The CDR3 loop is CSVVWDLSSYEQYF. CDR3 sequence (DNA): TGCAGCGTTGTATGGGACTTAAGCTCCTACGAGCAGTACTTC.

This clonotype occurred a few times. This rearrangement joins TRBV2 to TRBJ2-7, with 9 positions matching TRBD1. J was trimmed by 6 bases and V by 7 bases; bases with no gene match: 10. Looked up from germline, CDR1 is SNHLY and CDR2 is FYNNEI. The CDR3 runs 14 residues. The DNA for the CDR3 is TGTGCCAGCATGAGGGACAGGGCGGCAAGCGAGCAGTACTTC. It codes for CASMRDRAASEQYF.

This rearrangement joins TRBV7-9 to TRBJ2-5; 9 bases fit TRBD2. The CDR3 is 15 residues long. In germline, CDR1 is SEHNR, CDR2 FQNEAQ (reference sequence). The junction had 7 bases not matched to a gene; V was cut back by 6 bases and J by 2 bases. CDR3 loop: CASSDPGLAQETQYF. CDR3 in DNA: TGTGCCAGCAGTGACCCGGGACTAGCTCAAGAGACCCAGTACTTC.

In its sample, this clonotype was seen many times. The genes are TRBV7-2 and TRBJ2-7; D is perhaps TRBD1 (6 bases). Germline V lookup: CDR1 SGHTA, CDR2 FQGNSA. This CDR3 comprises 13 residues. Deletions cut 6 bases from V and 7 bases from J, with 16 bases between. CDR3 loop: CASSPRTAGEQYF. CDR3 nucleotide sequence: TGTGCCAGCAGTCCCCGGACAGCTGGGGAGCAGTACTTC.

In this sample, this clonotype turned up many times. The V gene is TRBV15, the J gene TRBJ2-2; D remains ambiguous. Deletions cut 0 bases from V and 8 bases from J, with 7 bases between. The CDR3 is 13 residues long. The germline gives CDR1 LNHNV, CDR2 YYDKDF (reference sequence). CDR3 sequence reads: CATSRDLSGELFF. DNA of the CDR3: TGTGCCACCAGCAGAGATCTTTCTGGGGAGCTGTTTTTT. The full variable domain, in which reference TRBV15 and TRBJ2-2 provide the parts outside the CDR3, is DAMVIQNPRYQVTQFGKPVTLSCSQTLNHNVMYWYQQKSSQAPKLLFHYYDKDFNNEADTPDNFQSRRPNTSFCFLDIRSPGLGDTAMYLCATSRDLSGELFFGEGSRLTVL.

Turning to this clonotype: Relative to the germline gene, one junction end is altered; a read error may explain this. The chain combines TRBV4-1 with TRBJ1-1; D is possibly TRBD1 (6 bases). The germline CDR1 and CDR2 sequences are MGHRA and YSYEKL. The CDR3 sequence is 14 residues long. The CDR3 sequence is CASSHAVRGYRGLF. Written as DNA, the CDR3 is TGCGCCAGCAGCCACGCCGTAAGGGGGTACCGCGGCCTGTTT.

This clonotype was seen repeatedly, ten times or more. This rearrangement joins TRBV7-6 to TRBJ2-7, with 8 bases aligning to TRBD1. CDR3 length: 13 residues. CDR1 is SGHVS and CDR2 is FNYEAQ in the germline V gene. The trim removed 3 bases at V and 6 bases at J, leaving 4 bases unmatched. The CDR3 nucleotides read TGTGCCAGCAGCTTGGCCGACAGGGGCGAGCAGTACTTC. Amino acid sequence: CASSLADRGEQYF. The variable domain in full, completed from reference TRBV7-6 and TRBJ2-7, reads GAGVSQSPRYKVTKRGQDVALRCDPISGHVSLYWYRQALGQGPEFLTYFNYEAQQDKSGLPNDRFSAERPEGSISTLTIQRTEQRDSAMYRCASSLADRGEQYFGPGTRLTVT.

This clonotype has just a few counts. The rearrangement links TRBV19 to TRBJ1-2; no definite D call. Deletions cut 5 bases from V and 3 bases from J, with 13 bases between. The CDR3 has 14 residues. Germline V CDR1 and CDR2: LNHDA, SQIVND (reference sequence). The CDR3 DNA reads TGTGCCAGTAGTTTTGAAGGGATGGACTATGGCTACACCTTC. The encoded protein is CASSFEGMDYGYTF.

Ten or more counts support this clonotype. Germline is not matched at one junction end, which may reflect a read error. The V call is TRBV5-1, the J call TRBJ2-7; D may be TRBD2 (5 bases). Per the germline V gene, CDR1 is SGHRS and CDR2 is YFSETQ. CDR3 length: 12 amino acids. The CDR3 is CASSLEGSEQYF. The CDR3 DNA reads TGTGCCAGCAGCTTAGAGGGTAGCGAGCAGTACTTC.

The V and J genes are TRBV7-6 and TRBJ2-5; TRBD2 agrees at 10 bases. The J call may be in error: the DNA end matches TRBJ2-1 better. CDR1 is SGHVS and CDR2 is FNYEAQ in the germline V gene. The CDR3 runs 16 residues. The CDR3 sequence is CASSLAPGLALNEQFF. The CDR3 nucleotides read TGTGCCAGCAGCTTAGCACCGGGACTAGCGTTGAATGAGCAGTTCTTC.

In its sample, this clonotype was seen many times. The chain uses TRBV25-1 and TRBJ1-3; D is unresolved. V gave up 10 bases and J gave up 0 bases, with 19 bases separating them. The CDR3 contains 16 residues. Germline V CDR1 and CDR2: MGHDK, SYGVNS. CDR3 loop: CAIPPQGRPSGNTIYF. The CDR3 DNA sequence: TGTGCCATCCCTCCCCAAGGTCGACCCTCTGGAAACACCATATATTTT.

Concerning this clonotype: Since the CDR3 does not end with the conserved phenylalanine or tryptophan, this likely comes from a read error. V is TRBV7-8 and J is TRBJ1-5; TRBD1 matches at 10 bases. Per the germline V gene, CDR1 is SGHVS and CDR2 is FQNEAQ. This CDR3 has 14 amino acids. The chain's CDR3 is CASSQGTGEQPQHP. DNA for the CDR3: TGCGCCAGCAGCCAAGGGACAGGGGAGCAGCCCCAGCATCCT.

This clonotype turned up a few times. The chain recombines TRBV3-1 with TRBJ2-5, with unresolved D. The germline V gene has CDR1 LGHDT and CDR2 YNNKEL (reference sequence). This CDR3 has 13 residues. Between the trimmed V and J ends, which lost 3 bases and 3 bases, there was a span of 8 bases. CDR3 nucleotides: TGTGCCAGCAGCCATTTCGTTGAAGAGACCCAGTACTTC. Its translation is CASSHFVEETQYF.

As for this clonotype: This may be a read error, as it is one base from a much larger clone. The chain is built from TRBV20-1 and TRBJ2-5; 8 bases agree with TRBD1. This CDR3 is built from 12 residues. Germline CDR1 DFQATT, CDR2 SNEGSKA (reference sequence). J was trimmed by 3 bases and V by 5 bases; bases with no gene match: 2. CDR3 protein: CSAEDREETQYF. As DNA, the CDR3 is TGCAGTGCTGAGGACAGGGAAGAGACCCAGTACTTC.

At least ten counts were recorded for this clonotype. The chain recombines TRBV14 with TRBJ2-7; the match to TRBD2 covers 7 bases. The length of the CDR3 is 16 residues. Germline V gene sequence: CDR1 SGHDN, CDR2 FVKESK. V lost 0 bases and J lost 0; bases outside the gene matches: 5. CDR3 residues: CASSQDWGRGSYEQYF. The CDR3, as DNA: TGTGCCAGCAGCCAAGATTGGGGGAGGGGCTCCTACGAGCAGTACTTC. Filled out from reference TRBV14 and TRBJ2-7, the complete variable domain reads EAGVTQFPSHSVIEKGQTVTLRCDPISGHDNLYWYRRVMGKEIKFLLHFVKESKQDESGMPNNRFLAERTGGTYSTLKVQPAELEDSGVYFCASSQDWGRGSYEQYFGPGTRLTVT.

This clonotype was seen many times. This rearrangement joins TRBV11-2 to TRBJ2-7; TRBD2 agrees at 12 bases. Germline V gene sequence: CDR1 SGHAT, CDR2 FQNNGV. Trimming removed 4 bases from V and 4 bases from J; junction bases left unmatched: 5. CDR3 length equals 15 residues. The CDR3 protein is CASSSLAGGSYEQYF. For the CDR3, the DNA is TGTGCCAGCAGCTCACTAGCGGGAGGTAGTTACGAGCAGTACTTC.

At least ten counts were recorded for this clonotype. This chain uses TRBV20-1 with TRBJ2-5, with D possibly TRBD2 on 7 matching bases. V lost 6 bases and J lost 7, with 18 bases in between. CDR3 size: 13 residues. Germline CDR1 is DFQATT and CDR2 is SNEGSKA (reference sequence). The CDR3 DNA reads as TGCAGTGCCACCTTTAGGGAGGGGGGGACCCAGTACTTC. Protein sequence: CSATFREGGTQYF.

This clonotype was detected ten times or more. This chain links TRBV5-1 with TRBJ2-2; D assignment may be TRBD1 or TRBD2 (5 bases each). Trimming shortened V by 0 bases and J by 2 bases, and 11 bases separated the two germline ends. There are 16 residues in the CDR3. Germline lookup yields CDR1 SGHRS and CDR2 YFSETQ. CDR3 protein: CASSLGGAANTGELFF. CDR3 nucleotides: TGCGCCAGCAGCTTGGGAGGGGCGGCCAACACCGGGGAGCTGTTTTTT.

The J gene is TRBJ1-3, the V gene TRBV7-9; a possible D gene is TRBD1 (5 bases). The length of the CDR3 is 16 residues. Trimming took off 3 bases at V and 1 base at J, with 13 bases between the two ends. The germline V gene has CDR1 SEHNR and CDR2 FQNEAQ (reference sequence). DNA of the CDR3: TGTGCCAGCAGCTTGGGACCGACGGCGTCTGGAAACACCATATATTTT. This encodes CASSLGPTASGNTIYF.

The chain carries TRBV3-1 and TRBJ1-1, with D hard to call. The CDR3 consists of 14 residues. Germline V gene sequence: CDR1 LGHDT, CDR2 YNNKEL (reference sequence). The V and J ends lost 4 bases and 1 base respectively, with 10 bases between them. CDR3 protein: CASSPHRTNTEAFF. The CDR3, as DNA: TGTGCCAGCAGCCCCCACCGCACGAACACTGAAGCTTTCTTT.

The chain couples TRBV29-1 to TRBJ2-5; TRBD1 agrees at 9 bases. The CDR3 is 14 residues long. V lost 5 bases and J lost 4; bases outside the gene matches: 8. CDR1 is SQVTM, CDR2 ANQGSEA, per germline. The chain's CDR3 is CSVQTRGQGETQYF. The CDR3 DNA reads as TGCAGCGTTCAAACCCGGGGACAGGGAGAGACCCAGTACTTC.

Regarding this clonotype: The missing conserved phenylalanine or tryptophan at the end of this CDR3 makes a read error likely. This chain joins TRBV19 and TRBJ1-1, with 8 positions matching TRBD1. V trimming: 4 bases; J trimming: 4 bases; junction bases outside the gene matches: 20. CDR3 length: 19 amino acids. Germline V gene sequence: CDR1 LNHDA, CDR2 SQIVND (reference sequence). The CDR3 DNA reads TGTGCCAGTAGTAATAACGCAGCAACCGGGACAGGACGATCCACTGAAGCTTTCCTT. This sequence encodes CASSNNAATGTGRSTEAFL.

V gene TRBV6-1 combines with J gene TRBJ2-5, with D perhaps matching TRBD2 (5 bases). Germline assignment: CDR1 MNHNS and CDR2 SASEGT. This CDR3 contains 15 residues. Trimming removed 5 bases at V and 2 bases at J, with 15 bases between. CDR3 amino acids: CASSYLDLPQETQYF. CDR3 DNA: TGTGCCAGCAGTTACTTGGACTTACCTCAAGAGACCCAGTACTTC.

The rearrangement links TRBV29-1 to TRBJ2-3; D ambiguous. This CDR3 contains 12 residues. CDR1 and CDR2 (germline): SQVTM, ANQGSEA. V lost 3 bases, J lost 3 bases, and 7 bases lay in between. The CDR3 DNA reads as TGCAGCGTTGATTTGGTTACAGATACGCAGTATTTT. This sequence encodes CSVDLVTDTQYF.

The table lists this clonotype with a count of one. Lacking the conserved final phenylalanine or tryptophan, this CDR3 likely reflects a read error. Because the CDR3's place on the DNA is in doubt, the DNA is left out and the CDR3 is given as listed by TCRdb. The rearrangement links TRBV6-1 to TRBJ1-6; the DNA was not compared with TRBD1, the D call given in the table. Ends included, the CDR3 has 13 residues. The germline CDR1 and CDR2 sequences are MNHNS and SASEGT. This CDR3 reads CAIRGRDNSPLQS.